This TCR beta chain was observed in a study of T cell responses to AZD1222 COVID-19 vaccine. Assay: immunoSEQ multiplex PCR; the TCRdb copy retains only in-frame clones and omits some. The sample records some 71,000 clones, roughly 84% being singletons. V was shortened by 2 bases and J by 1 base, with 11 bases between the two germline ends. Germline CDR1 and CDR2: MNHEY and SMNVEV (reference sequence). The CDR3 covers 16 residues. A word on this clone: What it recognizes is unknown.

General study results and limits: Of spike-specific TCRs, nearly half reportedly target regions left unmutated in variants.

The V and J genes are TRBV27 and TRBJ2-2; no reliable D call. Sequencing was performed on peripheral blood, taken on day 0 of AZD1222 vaccination. This clonotype originated in an adult in good health. The CDR3 nucleotides are TGTGCCAGCAGTTTAATAGGCACCTTGAACACCGGGGAGCTGTTTTTT. Protein product: CASSLIGTLNTGELFF.